This T cell receptor (beta chain) appears in the sequencing data of a study of cytomegalovirus exposure and HLA in healthy donors. The assay was immunoSEQ multiplex PCR, and TCRdb's table has in-frame clones only and misses some. Among roughly 70,000 clones listed, 85% to 95% were seen once. Donors came from a validation cohort of fewer than 150 subjects, distinct from the first 666-subject cohort. Concerning this clone itself: Antigen unknown.

Per germline, CDR1 LNHDA and CDR2 SQIVND (reference sequence). The CDR3 runs 17 residues. V was clipped by 5 bases and J by 7 bases; unmatched bases: 18. Notes on the study in general: In the roughly 110 validation repertoires, more than 85% of cluster scores exceeded 0, per a later analysis. Accounts indicate the classifier identified cytomegalovirus status with strong specificity and sensitivity. There were some public TCRs occurring in many donors, but most TCR sequences were rare.

This chain links TRBV19 with TRBJ2-7; 9 positions agree with TRBD1. The clonotype comes from a man aged 18 to 30 in good health and CMV-seropositive. Sequences were obtained from PBMCs. In DNA form, the CDR3 reads TGTGCCAGTAGTCTCCGGACAGGGGTTATCGAGAGAGGGGAGCAGTACTTC. This encodes CASSLRTGVIERGEQYF.